The 21 T cell receptor beta chains listed next were all sequenced from one sample in a study of post-analysis software for immune sequencing data. Antigens of these TCRs are unknown. Overall study findings and caveats: Compared with controls, patients had more of five or six TRBV segments, including TRBV5-6, TRBV5-1 and TRBV20-1.

Unique molecular identifiers were present in the TCR beta cDNA libraries. TCRdb re-analysed the PCR reads in MiXCR, keeping a single row per CDR3 protein. The repertoire has some 690,000 distinct CDR3 sequences, approximately 59% of them found once; the top ten carry 11%. Source material: blood. Receptors originate from a girl aged 2 to 10 with multiple sclerosis.

A few counts support this clonotype. The chain links TRBV7-2 to TRBJ1-6; unclear D gene. Per germline, CDR1 SGHTA and CDR2 FQGNSA. Deletions cut 5 bases from V and 6 bases from J, with 14 bases between. The CDR3 extends over 15 amino acids. The CDR3 DNA sequence: TGTGCCAGCAGCCCGGTGGGTCCCTCTAATTCACCCCTCCACTTT. Translated, it gives CASSPVGPSNSPLHF.

The chain couples TRBV12-3 or TRBV12-4 to TRBJ2-1, with D possibly being TRBD1 (6 bases). Trimming stripped 6 bases from V and 7 bases from J, with 13 bases between. The length of the CDR3 is 13 residues. CDR3 in amino acids: CASRTGKRNEQFF. Here the CDR3 DNA reads TGTGCCAGCAGGACAGGAAAAAGAAATGAGCAGTTCTTC.

V usage is TRBV6-1 and J usage is TRBJ2-1; 7 nucleotides line up with TRBD1. This CDR3 is built from 16 residues. With 8 bases clipped from V and 10 bases from J, the junction kept 20 bases outside the gene matches. CDR1 is MNHNS and CDR2 is SASEGT in the germline V gene. The CDR3 here is CASGLTGFRLGEEQFF. The CDR3 DNA follows: TGTGCCAGCGGCCTGACAGGGTTCAGGCTAGGGGAAGAGCAGTTCTTC.

This sequence joins TRBV3-1 and TRBJ2-7; the D is unclear. The J call may not be correct, given that the DNA end is closer to TRBJ2-5. CDR3 length: 13 amino acids. The V gene's germline CDR1 is LGHDT and CDR2 YNNKEL (reference sequence). The DNA of the CDR3 is TGTGCCAGCAGCCAAGATGCAGGAGAGACCCAGTACTTC. This gives the protein CASSQDAGETQYF.

The rearrangement uses TRBV20-1 and TRBJ2-3, with a possible D match to TRBD2 (5 bases). Trimming removed 0 bases from V and 3 bases from J, with 16 bases in between. This CDR3 has 16 amino acids. CDR1 and CDR2 (germline): DFQATT, SNEGSKA (reference sequence). The CDR3 is CSARDLQRRGTDTQYF. The CDR3 region has the DNA TGCAGTGCTAGAGATCTGCAAAGGAGAGGGACAGATACGCAGTATTTT.

This chain joins TRBV10-3 and TRBJ2-7, with D perhaps TRBD2 (5 bases). Germline V CDR1 and CDR2: ENHRY, SYGVKD. With 10 bases removed from V and 3 bases from J, the gap between germline ends came to 13 bases. This CDR3 is 12 amino acids long. Here the CDR3 reads CATTSDRYEQYF. DNA for the CDR3: TGTGCCACCACTAGTGATCGCTACGAGCAGTACTTC.

The chain links TRBV4-3 to TRBJ1-1; tentatively, D is TRBD1 (5 bases). Trimming shortened V by 0 bases and J by 3 bases, and 8 bases separated the two germline ends. The CDR3 is made up of 14 amino acids. Germline values: CDR1 LGHNA, CDR2 YSLEER. CDR3 region: CASSQDLRDTEAFF. The CDR3 DNA reads as TGCGCCAGCAGCCAAGATCTCAGGGACACTGAAGCTTTCTTT.

The J gene is TRBJ1-1, the V gene TRBV20-1; D might be TRBD1 (5 bases). Germline values: CDR1 DFQATT, CDR2 SNEGSKA (reference sequence). The germline V and J ends were trimmed by 5 bases and 1 base, with 11 bases remaining between them. The CDR3 totals 13 residues. The CDR3 DNA reads as TGCAGTGCTTCCTCCGGACAGAACACTGAAGCTTTCTTT. Residues: CSASSGQNTEAFF.

The gene calls are TRBV6-5 and TRBJ1-5, with TRBD1 as a possible D gene (5 bases). Trimming took off 5 bases at V and 6 bases at J, with 14 bases between the two ends. CDR3 length equals 14 residues. Looked up from germline, CDR1 is MNHEY and CDR2 is SVGAGI. Here the CDR3 DNA reads TGTGCCAGCAGTCCGGGGGGGGGAGGTCAGCCCCAGCATTTT. Translated: CASSPGGGGQPQHF.

J is TRBJ2-1 and V is TRBV20-1; TRBD1 matches at 10 bases. Germline values: CDR1 DFQATT, CDR2 SNEGSKA (reference sequence). Trimming at V came to 3 bases and at J to 4 bases, leaving 12 bases not matched to a gene. CDR3 length: 17 amino acids. The CDR3 loop reads CSARLRPGTGDYNEQFF. CDR3 in DNA: TGCAGTGCTAGGCTGAGACCCGGGACAGGGGATTACAATGAGCAGTTCTTC.

DNA for the CDR3: TGCAGTGCTAGAGTGGCTAGCGGGAGAGGGGAGCAGTACTTC. This codes for CSARVASGRGEQYF. This chain connects TRBV20-1 to TRBJ2-7; 10 bases map to TRBD2. The CDR3 has 14 residues. V lost 1 base, J lost 7 bases, and 7 bases stayed unmatched. Germline-derived CDR1 and CDR2 are DFQATT and SNEGSKA (reference sequence).

This clonotype showed up just a few times. The chain employs TRBV29-1 and TRBJ2-1; D gene unclear. CDR1 SQVTM and CDR2 ANQGSEA come from the germline V gene. The CDR3 has 12 amino acids. Trimming removed 2 bases from V and 6 bases from J, with 8 bases in between. The CDR3 bases are TGCAGCGTTGAAAACAGAGCCAATGAGCAGTTCTTC. As protein: CSVENRANEQFF.

The rearrangement uses TRBV7-2 and TRBJ2-7; 7 bases agree with TRBD1. The CDR3 covers 13 residues. Germline CDR1 and CDR2: SGHTA and FQGNSA. The junction had 7 bases not matched to a gene; V was cut back by 4 bases and J by 7 bases. In nucleotides, the CDR3 is TGTGCCAGCAGCTCAAACAGGGGTCGGGAGCAGTACTTC. Amino acid sequence: CASSSNRGREQYF. Full variable domain (rest looked up from reference TRBV7-2 and TRBJ2-7): GAGVSQSPSNKVTEKGKDVELRCDPISGHTALYWYRQSLGQGLEFLIYFQGNSAPDKSGLPSDRFSAERTGGSVSTLTIQRTQQEDSAVYLCASSSNRGREQYFGPGTRLTVT.

The sample holds one count of this clonotype. The J gene is TRBJ2-7, the V gene TRBV18, with 9 bases aligning to TRBD1. V was pared by 3 bases and J by 6 bases, with 12 bases of the junction left unmatched. Germline CDR1 KGHSH, CDR2 LQKENI. The CDR3 is made up of 16 amino acids. CDR3 residues: CASSPPGTGTIGEQYF. The CDR3 DNA is TGTGCCAGCTCACCTCCCGGGACAGGGACCATTGGCGAGCAGTACTTC.

The CDR3 sequence is CSVSPSVNSYEQYF. The CDR3 DNA reads as TGCAGCGTGTCCCCTAGCGTGAACTCCTACGAGCAGTACTTC. This rearrangement joins TRBV29-1 to TRBJ2-5; D might be TRBD2 (6 bases). Judging by the DNA end, TRBJ2-7 fits better; the J call may be wrong. Germline loops: CDR1 SQVTM, CDR2 ANQGSEA. The CDR3 is 14 amino acids.

The V call is TRBV27, the J call TRBJ2-7; maybe TRBD1 (6 bases). Trimming removed 8 bases at V and 5 bases at J, with 22 bases between. CDR3 length equals 15 residues. Germline lookup yields CDR1 MNHEY and CDR2 SMNVEV (reference sequence). In nucleotides, the CDR3 is TGTGCCAGCCGCTCTTCGGGCGCAGGGGAGCACGAGCAGTACTTC. Protein: CASRSSGAGEHEQYF.

The V call is TRBV2, the J call TRBJ2-4; TRBD1 or TRBD2 may be the D gene (5 bases each). Trimming pared 6 bases from V and 14 bases from J, leaving 20 bases between. The CDR3 is 13 amino acids. Germline V gene lookup returns CDR1 SNHLY and CDR2 FYNNEI. CDR3 sequence: CASSETGTALEYF. The CDR3 DNA reads TGTGCCAGCAGCGAGACCGGGACCGCCTTAGAGTACTTC.

This chain's CDR3 is CATSETGKYNEQFF. The DNA of the CDR3 is TGTGCCACCAGTGAAACCGGGAAATACAATGAGCAGTTCTTC. J is TRBJ2-1 and V is TRBV24-1; tentatively, D is TRBD2 (5 bases). V lost 4 bases to trimming and J lost 4 bases, with 10 bases between them. Germline CDR1 KGHDR, CDR2 SFDVKD. This CDR3 is 14 amino acids long.

A remark on this clonotype: Germline and junction disagree at one end, which may indicate a read error. The J gene is TRBJ2-3, the V gene TRBV7-9, with TRBD2 identical over 10 bases. Per germline, CDR1 SEHNR and CDR2 FQNEAQ (reference sequence). The CDR3 has 19 residues. CDR3 sequence (DNA): TGTGCCAGCAGCTTAGACCTGCTAGCGGGGGATAAAGACACAGATTCGCAGTATTTT. Amino acids: CASSLDLLAGDKDTDSQYF.

This clonotype came up a few times. The chain employs TRBV29-1 and TRBJ2-5; 12 bases map to TRBD1. The J call is uncertain, as TRBJ2-7 better fits the DNA end. The CDR3 is made up of 14 amino acids. The germline V gene has CDR1 SQVTM and CDR2 ANQGSEA. The CDR3 reads CSVLRDRGPDEQYF. The CDR3 nucleotides are TGCAGCGTCCTCCGGGACAGGGGGCCTGACGAGCAGTACTTC.

The CDR3 spells CASRTSGSLEYF. CDR3 bases: TGTGCCAGCAGGACTAGCGGGAGTCTGGAGTACTTC. J is TRBJ2-7 and V is TRBV6-6; 12 nucleotides line up with TRBD2. The J segment lost 11 bases and the V segment lost 6 bases, leaving 5 bases of the junction unmatched. Germline V gene lookup returns CDR1 MNHNY and CDR2 SVGAGI (reference sequence). The CDR3 consists of 12 residues.